Below are 12 T cell receptor beta chains sequenced from a single sample in a study of shared clonotypes between healthy human individuals. Data came from immunoSEQ multiplex PCR; TCRdb stores just in-frame clones and leaves some out. The repertoire holds 650,000 to 750,000 clones, more than 70% seen once, with around 2% in the top ten. Sequencing used memory CD4+ T cells sorted from blood. The subset here: CD45RA-negative fraction. These TCRs come from a woman in her twenties or thirties in good health.

V and J are TRBV10-1 and TRBJ2-5; 14 bases align to TRBD2. There are 18 residues in the CDR3. In germline, CDR1 is WNHNN, CDR2 SYGVQD (reference sequence). Losses at the gene ends were 0 bases for V and 5 bases for J; bases not matched to a gene: 8. CDR3 residues: CASSESVGTSGSFETQYF. The CDR3 DNA sequence: TGCGCCAGCAGTGAGTCGGTAGGGACTAGCGGGAGTTTTGAGACCCAGTACTTC.

The table lists this clone with many counts. V is TRBV21-1 and J is TRBJ2-3; TRBD2, the table's D call, lacks a check against the DNA. TRBV21-1 is designated a pseudogene. This CDR3 has 19 residues. The CDR3 nucleotides read TGTGCCAGCAGCCCTCATGTTGGCGGGAGACTGTCTAGCACAGATACGCAGTATTTT. It translates to CASSPHVGGRLSSTDTQYF.

This clone has just one count. This rearrangement joins TRBV6-6 to TRBJ1-4; D gene ambiguous. Germline assignment: CDR1 MNHNY and CDR2 SVGAGI (reference sequence). Trimming stripped 6 bases from V and 2 bases from J, with 10 bases between. The CDR3 totals 14 residues. The CDR3 nucleotides are TGTGCCAGCAGGCCCGGAGGGACTAATGAAAAACTGTTTTTT. This translates into CASRPGGTNEKLFF.

This clone was detected only a few times. Here the CDR3 reads CASSLPSTGLGQETQYF. CDR3 coding DNA: TGCGCCAGCAGCTTACCCTCGACAGGTTTGGGACAAGAGACCCAGTACTTC. The rearrangement links TRBV5-1 to TRBJ2-5; possibly TRBD1 for D (6 bases). V was cut by 2 bases and J by 2 bases, with 19 bases left in between. The CDR3 is 17 residues long. Germline CDR1 and CDR2: SGHRS and YFSETQ.

V gene TRBV27 combines with J gene TRBJ2-2; 9 bases fit TRBD2. The germline gives CDR1 MNHEY, CDR2 SMNVEV (reference sequence). V lost 5 bases and J lost 7; bases outside the gene matches: 14. The CDR3 loop spans 17 amino acids. CDR3 DNA sequence: TGTGCCAGCAGTCTAACTGTTAGCGGGAGATCACGCGGGGAGCTGTTTTTT. Translating gives CASSLTVSGRSRGELFF.

This clone was detected a few times. This chain links TRBV5-6 with TRBJ1-1; the match to TRBD1 covers 8 bases. This CDR3 spans 14 amino acids. V was clipped by 4 bases and J by 0 bases; unmatched bases: 2. Germline loops: CDR1 SGHDT, CDR2 YYEEEE. The DNA for the CDR3 is TGTGCCAGCAGCCCGACAGGGGTGAACACTGAAGCTTTCTTT. It specifies CASSPTGVNTEAFF.

The V call is TRBV18, the J call TRBJ2-3, with D tentatively TRBD1 (5 bases). The CDR3 spans 16 residues. The germline V gene has CDR1 KGHSH and CDR2 LQKENI. V lost 5 bases to trimming and J lost 4 bases, with 19 bases between them. The CDR3 nucleotides read TGTGCCAGCTCATCCCAGGCCCCCAGGGTCCCAGATACGCAGTATTTT. It translates to CASSSQAPRVPDTQYF. The full variable domain, completed using reference TRBV18 and TRBJ2-3, is NAGVMQNPRHLVRRRGQEARLRCSPMKGHSHVYWYRQLPEEGLKFMVYLQKENIIDESGMPKERFSAEFPKEGPSILRIQQVVRGDSAAYFCASSSQAPRVPDTQYFGPGTRLTVL.

The V gene is TRBV7-2, the J gene TRBJ2-1, with 13 positions matching TRBD2. Germline V gene sequence: CDR1 SGHTA, CDR2 FQGNSA. Trimming took 3 bases from V and 2 from J; bases not matched to a gene: 10. The CDR3 sequence is 19 residues long. The CDR3 sequence is CASSFTSGRAVGAYNEQFF. DNA of the CDR3: TGTGCCAGCAGCTTCACTAGCGGGAGGGCCGTAGGCGCCTACAATGAGCAGTTCTTC.

The chain couples TRBV4-1 to TRBJ2-7; 11 nucleotides match TRBD2. The V segment lost 1 base and the J segment 2 bases; nucleotides outside the gene matches: 16. Germline CDR1 reads MGHRA; CDR2 reads YSYEKL. CDR3 size: 20 residues. The CDR3 nucleotides are TGCGCCAGCAGCCAAGGGGGGTGGATGGCTAGCGGGAGGAGGACCTACGAGCAGTACTTC. Translating it yields CASSQGGWMASGRRTYEQYF.

The chain combines TRBV11-3 with TRBJ2-7, with TRBD1 identical over 7 bases. V lost 1 base, J lost 2 bases, and 5 bases stayed unmatched. CDR1 SGHNT and CDR2 YENEEA come from the germline V gene. The CDR3 is made up of 15 amino acids. The CDR3 sequence: CASSLVTGFTYEQYF. In DNA form, the CDR3 reads TGTGCCAGCAGCTTAGTGACAGGGTTCACCTACGAGCAGTACTTC.

This chain uses TRBV11-3 with TRBJ2-7; TRBD2 might be the D (6 bases). Trimming cost V 5 bases and J 2 bases, with 13 bases left between them. CDR3 size: 14 residues. CDR1 and CDR2 from the germline V gene are SGHNT and YENEEA. Here the CDR3 reads CASSPGGTTYEQYF. The CDR3 DNA follows: TGTGCCAGCAGCCCGGGCGGGACGACCTACGAGCAGTACTTC.

V usage is TRBV18 and J usage is TRBJ2-7; 9 bases agree with TRBD2. With V trimmed by 6 bases and J by 5 bases, 11 bases remained unmatched. The length of the CDR3 is 15 residues. Germline V gene data show CDR1 as KGHSH and CDR2 as LQKENI. This CDR3 reads CASSSSGTSWDEQYF. In DNA, the CDR3 is TGTGCCAGCTCCTCTTCCGGGACTAGCTGGGACGAGCAGTACTTC.